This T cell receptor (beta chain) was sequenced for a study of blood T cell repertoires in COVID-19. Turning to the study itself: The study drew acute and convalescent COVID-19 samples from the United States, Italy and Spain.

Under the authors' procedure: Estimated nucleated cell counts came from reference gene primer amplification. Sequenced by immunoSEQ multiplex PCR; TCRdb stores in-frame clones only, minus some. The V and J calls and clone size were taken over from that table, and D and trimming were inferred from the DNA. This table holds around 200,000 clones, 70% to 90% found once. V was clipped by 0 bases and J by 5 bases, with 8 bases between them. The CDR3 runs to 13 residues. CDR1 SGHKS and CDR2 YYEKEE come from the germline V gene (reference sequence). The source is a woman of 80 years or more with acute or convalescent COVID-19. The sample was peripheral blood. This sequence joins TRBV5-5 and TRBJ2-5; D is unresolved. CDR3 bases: TGTGCCAGCAGCTTGGCCTTCGGGGAGACCCAGTACTTC. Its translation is CASSLAFGETQYF.